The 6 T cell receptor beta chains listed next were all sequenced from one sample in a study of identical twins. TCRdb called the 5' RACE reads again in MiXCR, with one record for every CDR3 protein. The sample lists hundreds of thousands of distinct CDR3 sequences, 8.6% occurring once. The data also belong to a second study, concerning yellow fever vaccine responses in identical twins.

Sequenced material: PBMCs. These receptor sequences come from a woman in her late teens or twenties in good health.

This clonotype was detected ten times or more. CDR3 protein: CASSLGASQPQHF. In nucleotides, the CDR3 is TGTGCCAGCAGTTTAGGGGCCTCGCAGCCCCAGCATTTT. The chain couples TRBV12-3 or TRBV12-4 to TRBJ1-5; D unclear. The CDR3 runs 13 residues. V lost 1 base, J lost 7 bases, and 8 bases lay in between.

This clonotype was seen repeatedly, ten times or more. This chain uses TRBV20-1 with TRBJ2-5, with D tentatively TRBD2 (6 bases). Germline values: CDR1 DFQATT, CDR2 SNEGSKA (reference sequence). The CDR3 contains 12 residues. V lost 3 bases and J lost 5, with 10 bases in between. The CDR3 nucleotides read TGCAGTGCTAGCCTTGGGGGGGAGACCCAGTACTTC. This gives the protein CSASLGGETQYF.

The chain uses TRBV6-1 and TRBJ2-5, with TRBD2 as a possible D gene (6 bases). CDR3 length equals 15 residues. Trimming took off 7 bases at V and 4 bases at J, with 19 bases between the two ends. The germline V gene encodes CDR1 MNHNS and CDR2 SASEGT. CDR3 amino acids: CASKEGNKKGETQYF. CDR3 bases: TGTGCCAGCAAGGAGGGGAATAAGAAAGGAGAGACCCAGTACTTC.

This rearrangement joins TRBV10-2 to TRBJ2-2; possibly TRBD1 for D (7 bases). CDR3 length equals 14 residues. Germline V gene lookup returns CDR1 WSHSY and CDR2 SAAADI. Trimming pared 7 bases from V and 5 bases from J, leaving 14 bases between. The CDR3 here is CASNWQGGTGELFF. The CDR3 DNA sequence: TGCGCCAGCAACTGGCAGGGGGGAACCGGGGAGCTGTTTTTT.

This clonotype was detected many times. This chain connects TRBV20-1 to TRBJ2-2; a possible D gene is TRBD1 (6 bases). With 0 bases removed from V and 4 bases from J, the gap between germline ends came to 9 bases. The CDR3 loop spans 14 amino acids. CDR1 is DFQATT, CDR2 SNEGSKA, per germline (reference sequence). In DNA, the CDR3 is TGCAGTGCTAGAGATGGACAGTCCACCGGGGAGCTGTTTTTT. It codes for CSARDGQSTGELFF.

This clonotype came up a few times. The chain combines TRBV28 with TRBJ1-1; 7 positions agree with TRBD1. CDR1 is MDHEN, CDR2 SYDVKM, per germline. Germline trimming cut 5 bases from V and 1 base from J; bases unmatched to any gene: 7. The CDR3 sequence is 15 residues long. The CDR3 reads CASSTRTGPNTEAFF. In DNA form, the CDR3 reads TGTGCCAGCAGTACCAGGACAGGACCGAACACTGAAGCTTTCTTT.